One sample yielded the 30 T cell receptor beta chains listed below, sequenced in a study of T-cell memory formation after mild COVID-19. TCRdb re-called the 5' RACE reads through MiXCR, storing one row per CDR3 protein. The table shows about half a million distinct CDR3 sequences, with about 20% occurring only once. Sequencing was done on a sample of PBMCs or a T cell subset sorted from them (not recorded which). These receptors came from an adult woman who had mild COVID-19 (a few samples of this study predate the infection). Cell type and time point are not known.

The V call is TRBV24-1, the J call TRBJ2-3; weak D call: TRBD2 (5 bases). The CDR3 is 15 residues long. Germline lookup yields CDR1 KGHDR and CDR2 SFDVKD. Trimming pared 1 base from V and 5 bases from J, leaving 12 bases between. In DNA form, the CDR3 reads TGTGCCACCAGTGATTTCTCCGGGGTGGGAGATACGCAGTATTTT. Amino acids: CATSDFSGVGDTQYF.

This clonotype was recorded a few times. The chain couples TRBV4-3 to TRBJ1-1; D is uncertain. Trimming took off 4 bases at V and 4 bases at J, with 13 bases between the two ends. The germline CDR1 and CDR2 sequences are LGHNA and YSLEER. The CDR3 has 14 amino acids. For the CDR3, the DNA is TGCGCCAGCAGCCCCACCCCGGGCGGCACTGAAGCTTTCTTT. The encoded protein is CASSPTPGGTEAFF.

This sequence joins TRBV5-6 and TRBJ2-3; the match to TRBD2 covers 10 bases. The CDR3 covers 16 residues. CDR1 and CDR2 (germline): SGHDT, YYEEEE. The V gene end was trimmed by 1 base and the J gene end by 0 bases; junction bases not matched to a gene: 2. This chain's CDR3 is CASSLLLAGSTDTQYF. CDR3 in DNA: TGTGCCAGCAGCTTGCTACTAGCGGGAAGCACAGATACGCAGTATTTT.

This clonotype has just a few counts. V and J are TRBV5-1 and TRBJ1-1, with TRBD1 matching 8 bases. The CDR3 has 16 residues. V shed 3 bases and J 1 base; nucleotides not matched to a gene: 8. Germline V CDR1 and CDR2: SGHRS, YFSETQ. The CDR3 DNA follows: TGCGCCAGCAGCTCGACAGGGGTAAGGGCGAACACTGAAGCTTTCTTT. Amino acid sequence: CASSSTGVRANTEAFF. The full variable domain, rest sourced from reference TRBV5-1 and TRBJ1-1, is KAGVTQTPRYLIKTRGQQVTLSCSPISGHRSVSWYQQTPGQGLQFLFEYFSETQRNKGNFPGRFSGRQFSNSRSEMNVSTLELGDSALYLCASSSTGVRANTEAFFGQGTRLTVV.

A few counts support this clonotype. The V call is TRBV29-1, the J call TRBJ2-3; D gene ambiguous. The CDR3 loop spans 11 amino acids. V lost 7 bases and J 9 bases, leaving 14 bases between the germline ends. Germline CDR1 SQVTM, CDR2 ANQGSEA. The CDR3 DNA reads TGCAGCGCTGACCTAGGAAACACGCAGTATTTT. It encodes CSADLGNTQYF.

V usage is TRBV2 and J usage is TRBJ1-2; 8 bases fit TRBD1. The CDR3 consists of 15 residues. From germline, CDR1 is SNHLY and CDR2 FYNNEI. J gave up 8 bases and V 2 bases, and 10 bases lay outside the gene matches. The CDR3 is CASSERWQGARGYTF. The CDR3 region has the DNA TGTGCCAGCAGTGAACGGTGGCAGGGGGCGCGAGGCTACACCTTC.

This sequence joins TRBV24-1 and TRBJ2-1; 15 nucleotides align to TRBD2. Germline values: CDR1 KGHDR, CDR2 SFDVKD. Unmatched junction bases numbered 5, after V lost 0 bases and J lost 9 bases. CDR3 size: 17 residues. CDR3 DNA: TGTGCCACCAGTGATTTGCGGACTAGCGGGAGGGCCAGTGAGCAGTTCTTC. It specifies CATSDLRTSGRASEQFF.

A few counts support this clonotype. This CDR3 reads CATSQGRPNEQFF. The CDR3 DNA reads as TGTGCCACCAGCCAGGGTCGTCCCAATGAGCAGTTCTTC. This chain connects TRBV15 to TRBJ2-1, with D possibly matching TRBD1 (5 bases). V lost 5 bases and J lost 6, with 11 bases in between. Looked up from germline, CDR1 is LNHNV and CDR2 is YYDKDF (reference sequence). The CDR3 is 13 amino acids. Variable domain in full (rest from reference TRBV15 and TRBJ2-1): DAMVIQNPRYQVTQFGKPVTLSCSQTLNHNVMYWYQQKSSQAPKLLFHYYDKDFNNEADTPDNFQSRRPNTSFCFLDIRSPGLGDTAMYLCATSQGRPNEQFFGPGTRLTVL.

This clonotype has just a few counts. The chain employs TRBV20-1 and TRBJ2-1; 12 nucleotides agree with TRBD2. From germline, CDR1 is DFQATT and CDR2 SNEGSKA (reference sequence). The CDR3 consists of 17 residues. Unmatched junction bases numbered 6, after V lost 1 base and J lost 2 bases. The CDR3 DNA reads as TGCAGTGCTAGAGGAAGAGCTAGCGGGAGGGCCTACAATGAGCAGTTCTTC. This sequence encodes CSARGRASGRAYNEQFF.

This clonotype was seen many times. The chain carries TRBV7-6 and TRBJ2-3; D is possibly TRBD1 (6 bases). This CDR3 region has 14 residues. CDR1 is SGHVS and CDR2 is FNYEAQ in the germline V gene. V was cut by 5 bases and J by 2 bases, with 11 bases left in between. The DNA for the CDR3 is TGTGCCAGCAGCCAAGGGGGACCCACAGATACGCAGTATTTT. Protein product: CASSQGGPTDTQYF.

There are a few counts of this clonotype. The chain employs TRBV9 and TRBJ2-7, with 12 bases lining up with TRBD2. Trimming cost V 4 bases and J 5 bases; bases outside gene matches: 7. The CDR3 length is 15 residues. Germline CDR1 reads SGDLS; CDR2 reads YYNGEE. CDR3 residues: CASSPRLAGDHEQYF. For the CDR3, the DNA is TGTGCCAGCAGCCCTCGACTAGCGGGGGACCACGAGCAGTACTTC.

Written as DNA, the CDR3 is TGCAGTGCTATACTCATCCGGGATAACTACGAGCAGTACTTC. It is translated as CSAILIRDNYEQYF. The V and J genes are TRBV20-1 and TRBJ2-7; D may be TRBD2 (5 bases). This CDR3 region has 14 residues. CDR1 DFQATT and CDR2 SNEGSKA come from the germline V gene (reference sequence). Trimming cost V 4 bases and J 3 bases, with 16 bases left between them.

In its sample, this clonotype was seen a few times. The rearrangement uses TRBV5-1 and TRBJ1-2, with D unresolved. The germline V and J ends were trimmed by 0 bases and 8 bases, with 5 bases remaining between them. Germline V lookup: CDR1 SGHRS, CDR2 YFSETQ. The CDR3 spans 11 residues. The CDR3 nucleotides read TGCGCCAGCAGCTTGGACAGAGGCTACACCTTC. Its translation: CASSLDRGYTF. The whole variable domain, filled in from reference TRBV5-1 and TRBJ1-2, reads KAGVTQTPRYLIKTRGQQVTLSCSPISGHRSVSWYQQTPGQGLQFLFEYFSETQRNKGNFPGRFSGRQFSNSRSEMNVSTLELGDSALYLCASSLDRGYTFGSGTRLTVV.

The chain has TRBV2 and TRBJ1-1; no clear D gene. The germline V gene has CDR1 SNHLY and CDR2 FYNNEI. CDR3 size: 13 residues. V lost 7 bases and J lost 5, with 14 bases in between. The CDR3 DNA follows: TGTGCCAGCAACGAAAGGGAATTTACTGAAGCTTTCTTT. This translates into CASNEREFTEAFF.

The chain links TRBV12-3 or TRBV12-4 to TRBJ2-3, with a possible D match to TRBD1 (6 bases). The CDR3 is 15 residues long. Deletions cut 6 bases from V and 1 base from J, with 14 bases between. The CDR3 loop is CASSQGTVGTDTQYF. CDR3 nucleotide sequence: TGTGCCAGCAGCCAGGGGACGGTCGGCACAGATACGCAGTATTTT.

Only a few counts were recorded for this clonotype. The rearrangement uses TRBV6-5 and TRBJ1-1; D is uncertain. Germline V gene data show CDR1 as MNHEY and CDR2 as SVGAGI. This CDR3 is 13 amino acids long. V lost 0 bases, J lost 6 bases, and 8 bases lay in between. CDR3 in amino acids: CASSYSPRAEAFF. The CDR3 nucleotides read TGTGCCAGCAGTTACTCCCCGCGGGCTGAAGCTTTCTTT.

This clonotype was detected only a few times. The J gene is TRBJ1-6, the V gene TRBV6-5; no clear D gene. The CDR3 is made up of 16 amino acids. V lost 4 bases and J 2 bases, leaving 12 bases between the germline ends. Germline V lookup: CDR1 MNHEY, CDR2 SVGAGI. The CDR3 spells CASSSLRFTYNSPLHF. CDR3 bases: TGTGCCAGCAGTTCTCTCAGGTTCACCTATAATTCACCCCTCCACTTT.

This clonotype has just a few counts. The CDR3 nucleotides read TGTGCCATCAGTGAGAATCGGGACGAGCAGTACTTC. Protein: CAISENRDEQYF. The chain joins TRBV10-3 to TRBJ2-7; D gene unclear. Looked up from germline, CDR1 is ENHRY and CDR2 is SYGVKD. The length of the CDR3 is 12 residues. With 2 bases removed from V and 5 bases from J, the gap between germline ends came to 7 bases.

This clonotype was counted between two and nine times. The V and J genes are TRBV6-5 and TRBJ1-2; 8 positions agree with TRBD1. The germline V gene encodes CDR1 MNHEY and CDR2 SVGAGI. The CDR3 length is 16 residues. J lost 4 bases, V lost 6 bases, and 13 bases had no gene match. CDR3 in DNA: TGTGCCAGCAGCAACCAGACAGGGGTGGGGTCCTATGGCTACACCTTC. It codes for CASSNQTGVGSYGYTF.

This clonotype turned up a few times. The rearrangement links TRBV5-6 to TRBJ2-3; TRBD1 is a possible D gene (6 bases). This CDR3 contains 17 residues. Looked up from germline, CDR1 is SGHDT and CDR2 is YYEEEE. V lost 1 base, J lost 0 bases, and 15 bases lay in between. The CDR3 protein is CASSLQGQGPSTDTQYF. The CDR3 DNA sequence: TGTGCCAGCAGCTTGCAGGGGCAGGGCCCTAGCACAGATACGCAGTATTTT. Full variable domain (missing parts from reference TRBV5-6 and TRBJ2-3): DAGVTQSPTHLIKTRGQQVTLRCSPKSGHDTVSWYQQALGQGPQFIFQYYEEEERQRGNFPDRFSGHQFPNYSSELNVNALLLGDSALYLCASSLQGQGPSTDTQYFGPGTRLTVL.

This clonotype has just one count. The CDR3 bases are TGTGCCTGTGCCCGGAACACTGAAGCTTTCTTT. Translation gives CACARNTEAFF. The V call is TRBV30, the J call TRBJ1-1; no definite D call. The V end was cut by 6 bases, the J end by 1 base, with 6 bases between. This CDR3 has 11 amino acids. Germline assignment: CDR1 GTSNPN and CDR2 SVGIG (reference sequence).

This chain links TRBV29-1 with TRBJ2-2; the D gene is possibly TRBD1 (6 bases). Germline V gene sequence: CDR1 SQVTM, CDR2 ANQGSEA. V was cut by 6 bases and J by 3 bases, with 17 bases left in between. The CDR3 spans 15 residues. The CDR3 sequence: CSVKSLGGDTGELFF. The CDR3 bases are TGCAGCGTAAAATCCTTAGGGGGAGACACCGGGGAGCTGTTTTTT.

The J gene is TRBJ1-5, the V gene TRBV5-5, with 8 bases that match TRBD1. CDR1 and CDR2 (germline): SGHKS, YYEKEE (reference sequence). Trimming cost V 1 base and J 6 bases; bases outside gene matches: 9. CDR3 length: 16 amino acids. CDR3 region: CASSLIPGQGGQPQHF. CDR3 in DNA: TGTGCCAGCAGCTTGATCCCTGGACAGGGTGGTCAGCCCCAGCATTTT.

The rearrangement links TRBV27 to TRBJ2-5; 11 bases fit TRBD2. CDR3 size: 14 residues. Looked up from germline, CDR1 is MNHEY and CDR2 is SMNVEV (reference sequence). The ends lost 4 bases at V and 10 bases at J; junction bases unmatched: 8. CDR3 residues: CASSSGTSGRDQYF. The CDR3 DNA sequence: TGTGCCAGCAGTTCCGGGACTAGCGGAAGAGACCAGTACTTC.

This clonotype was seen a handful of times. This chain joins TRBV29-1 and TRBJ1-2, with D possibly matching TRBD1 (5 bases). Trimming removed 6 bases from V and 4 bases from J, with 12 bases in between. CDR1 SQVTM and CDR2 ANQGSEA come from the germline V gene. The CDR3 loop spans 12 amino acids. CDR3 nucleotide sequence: TGCAGCGTCGCACGACAGAGCTATGGCTACACCTTC. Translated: CSVARQSYGYTF.

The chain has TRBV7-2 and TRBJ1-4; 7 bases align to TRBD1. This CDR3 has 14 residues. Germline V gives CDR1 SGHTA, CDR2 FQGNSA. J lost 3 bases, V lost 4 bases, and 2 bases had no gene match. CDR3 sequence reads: CASSSDRPNEKLFF. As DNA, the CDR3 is TGTGCCAGCAGCTCGGACAGGCCTAATGAAAAACTGTTTTTT.

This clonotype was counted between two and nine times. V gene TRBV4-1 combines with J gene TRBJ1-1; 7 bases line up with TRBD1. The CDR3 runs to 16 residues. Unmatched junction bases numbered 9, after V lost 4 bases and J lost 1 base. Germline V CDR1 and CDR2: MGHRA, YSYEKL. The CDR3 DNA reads TGCGCCAGCAGCCCACTCCCCGGGACAGAGAACACTGAAGCTTTCTTT. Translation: CASSPLPGTENTEAFF.

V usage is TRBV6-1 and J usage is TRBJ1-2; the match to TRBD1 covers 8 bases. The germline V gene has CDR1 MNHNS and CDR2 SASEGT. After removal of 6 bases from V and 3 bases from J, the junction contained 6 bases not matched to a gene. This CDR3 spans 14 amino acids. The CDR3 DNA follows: TGTGCCAGCAGACAGGGGGATCGCGACTATGGCTACACCTTC. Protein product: CASRQGDRDYGYTF.

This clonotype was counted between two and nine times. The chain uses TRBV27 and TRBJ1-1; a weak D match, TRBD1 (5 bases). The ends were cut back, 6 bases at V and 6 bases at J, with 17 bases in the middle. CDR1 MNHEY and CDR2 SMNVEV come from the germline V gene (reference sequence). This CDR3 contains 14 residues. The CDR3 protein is CASRSLQGVAEAFF. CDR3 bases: TGTGCCAGCAGATCGCTTCAAGGGGTAGCTGAAGCTTTCTTT.

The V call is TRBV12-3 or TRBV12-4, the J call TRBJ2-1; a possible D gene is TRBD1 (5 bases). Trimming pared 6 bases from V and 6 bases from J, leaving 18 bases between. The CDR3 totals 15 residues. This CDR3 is CASSFSPPQGNEQFF. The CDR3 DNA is TGTGCCAGCAGCTTTTCCCCGCCGCAGGGCAATGAGCAGTTCTTC.